This is a list of T cell receptor beta chains from one sample in a study of breast tumors, draining lymph nodes, adjacent tissues. TCRdb used MiXCR to reprocess the multiplex PCR reads, holding one entry per CDR3 protein. This table holds roughly 120,000 distinct CDR3 sequences, approximately 20% found once. Sample: axillary lymph node tissue. These receptors originate from a female donor with breast cancer. Some clones in this sample may be carry-over from other donors' samples. Both conserved end residues are part of each CDR3. The D gene is left open where the match is weak. Expanded clones are given a class, and other clones once, few, many or no size at all.

many TRBJ2-7 15 NA TRBV19 CASSMAGGRNYEQYF TGTGCCAGTAGTATGGCCGGGGGCCGAAACTACGAGCAGTACTTC
few TRBJ1-3 15 NA TRBV3-1 CASSQETLSGNTIYF TGTGCCAGCAGCCAAGAGACCCTCTCTGGAAACACCATATATTTT
many TRBJ1-2 15 NA TRBV5-1 CASSQDFGQYYGYTF TGCGCCAGCAGCCAGGATTTTGGCCAATACTATGGCTACACCTTC
many TRBJ2-5 14 TRBD2 TRBV5-1 CASSFGGAQETQYF TGCGCCAGCAGCTTCGGGGGGGCCCAAGAGACCCAGTACTTC
many TRBJ1-5 12 NA TRBV19 CASSIREQPQHF TGTGCCAGTAGTATCAGGGAACAGCCCCAGCATTTT
many TRBJ2-3 14 NA TRBV9 CASSVDVRGDTQYF TGTGCCAGCAGCGTAGATGTTAGGGGGGATACGCAGTATTTT
many TRBJ2-2 17 TRBD1 TRBV10-2 CASSDDRTGANTGELFF TGCGCCAGCAGTGATGACCGGACAGGTGCGAACACCGGGGAGCTGTTTTTT
few TRBJ2-4 14 TRBD2 TRBV20-1 CSAIPSGEKNIQYF TGCAGTGCTATCCCTAGCGGAGAGAAAAACATTCAGTACTTC
many TRBJ1-5 13 NA TRBV20-1 CSARGIGNQPQHF TGCAGTGCTAGGGGGATTGGCAATCAGCCCCAGCATTTT
NA TRBJ1-4 14 NA TRBV7-3 CASSLLGSRERLFF TGTGCCAGCAGCTTATTGGGGTCAAGGGAAAGACTGTTTTTT
many TRBJ1-6 14 NA TRBV6-4 CASSEGTGNSPLHF TGTGCCAGCAGTGAGGGGACGGGTAATTCACCCCTCCACTTT
many TRBJ2-3 15 NA TRBV6-5 CASSYRRVGPSTQYF TGTGCCAGCAGTTACAGGAGAGTAGGGCCCAGTACGCAGTATTTT
many TRBJ2-3 16 NA TRBV7-2 CASSLVASRRTDTQYF TGTGCCAGCAGCTTAGTGGCCTCAAGACGCACAGATACGCAGTATTTT
NA TRBJ2-3 16 TRBD2 TRBV27 CATSGTSGGPGDTQYF TGTGCCACCAGTGGGACTAGCGGGGGGCCCGGGGATACGCAGTATTTT
many TRBJ1-5 15 NA TRBV20-1 CSARVGGTGNQPQHF TGCAGTGCTAGGGTAGGGGGAACTGGCAATCAGCCCCAGCATTTT
many TRBJ2-5 12 NA TRBV20-1 CSATWRQETQYF TGCAGTGCTACCTGGCGGCAAGAGACCCAGTACTTC
many TRBJ1-2 13 NA TRBV20-1 CSARGAQGSGYTF TGCAGTGCTCGGGGGGCGCAGGGGTCTGGCTACACCTTC
many TRBJ2-3 14 TRBD1 TRBV6-6 CASSLGQRTDTQYF TGTGCCAGCAGTTTGGGACAGCGCACAGATACGCAGTATTTT
NA TRBJ2-1 15 TRBD2 TRBV5-4 CATSSELAGYNEQFF TGTGCCACCAGCTCTGAACTAGCGGGCTACAATGAGCAGTTCTTC
few TRBJ2-5 15 NA TRBV6-1 CASSESSQYQETQYF TGTGCCAGCAGTGAAAGTTCCCAGTACCAAGAGACCCAGTACTTC
many TRBJ2-3 12 NA TRBV11-2 CASTSEGNTQYF TGTGCCAGCACCTCGGAGGGGAATACGCAGTATTTT
many TRBJ2-7 14 TRBD2 TRBV29-1 CSVRTSGRINEQYF TGCAGCGTAAGGACTAGCGGGAGAATTAACGAGCAGTACTTC
many TRBJ2-5 20 TRBD2 TRBV7-9 CASSLDSGTSSTMIRMAQYF TGTGCCAGCAGCTTAGACTCCGGGACTAGCTCAACGATGATCCGGATGGCCCAGTACTTC
NA TRBJ2-3 15 NA TRBV30 CAWSGLGRSTDTQYF TGTGCCTGGAGCGGATTGGGGCGAAGCACAGATACGCAGTATTTT
many TRBJ1-5 15 NA TRBV20-1 CSAREARVYNQPQHF TGCAGTGCTAGAGAGGCAAGGGTCTACAATCAGCCCCAGCATTTT
many TRBJ2-1 13 TRBD2 TRBV2 CATRLAGRNEQFF TGTGCCACCAGACTAGCGGGTCGGAATGAGCAGTTCTTC
many TRBJ1-3 15 NA TRBV25-1 CASRDPAGPGNTIYF TGTGCCAGCAGAGATCCGGCAGGTCCTGGAAACACCATATATTTT
many TRBJ1-4 15 NA TRBV27 CASSISSAGGEKLFF TGTGCCAGCAGTATATCTTCCGCCGGAGGGGAAAAACTGTTTTTT
many TRBJ2-3 13 NA TRBV20-1 CSAPDSYTDTQYF TGCAGTGCTCCGGACAGTTACACAGATACGCAGTATTTT
many TRBJ1-4 12 NA TRBV7-2 CASSVVEEKLFF TGTGCCAGCAGCGTGGTGGAGGAAAAACTGTTTTTT
many TRBJ1-6 14 NA TRBV3-1 CASSRDGEVSPLHF TGTGCCAGCAGCCGGGACGGAGAGGTTTCACCCCTCCACTTT
many TRBJ2-7 16 NA TRBV16 CASSDQASGQNYEQYF TGTGCCAGCAGCGATCAGGCCTCGGGACAAAACTACGAGCAGTACTTC
few TRBJ1-5 12 NA TRBV12-3/TRBV12-4 CASSQGWQPQHF TGTGCCAGCAGTCAGGGTTGGCAGCCCCAGCATTTT
many TRBJ1-5 15 TRBD1 TRBV7-2 CASSFYRGENQPQHF TGTGCCAGCAGCTTCTACAGGGGAGAAAATCAGCCCCAGCATTTT
many TRBJ1-3 16 NA TRBV6-1 CASSEAADFSGNTIYF TGTGCCAGCAGTGAAGCGGCGGATTTCTCTGGAAACACCATATATTTT
many TRBJ1-5 14 NA TRBV20-1 CSALPRSGNQPQHF TGCAGTGCTCTGCCGAGGTCGGGCAATCAGCCCCAGCATTTT
few TRBJ2-2 16 NA TRBV20-1 CSARDFREGNTGELFF TGCAGTGCTAGAGACTTCAGAGAGGGGAACACCGGGGAGCTGTTTTTT
many TRBJ2-1 13 NA TRBV6-5 CASSYFRGGEQFF TGTGCCAGCAGTTACTTTAGGGGAGGTGAGCAGTTCTTC
many TRBJ2-5 16 TRBD2 TRBV20-1 CSARRGLAGLQETQYF TGCAGTGCTAGACGGGGACTAGCGGGCCTCCAAGAGACCCAGTACTTC
many TRBJ2-7 12 NA TRBV20-1 CSASRRGREQYF TGCAGTGCTAGTCGTAGAGGGCGGGAGCAGTACTTC
many TRBJ2-1 14 NA TRBV11-2 CASSYTGTDNEQFF TGTGCCAGCAGCTATACCGGGACTGACAATGAGCAGTTCTTC
many TRBJ2-3 15 NA TRBV24-1 CATSDSRAGTDTQYF TGTGCCACCAGTGATTCCCGGGCGGGCACAGATACGCAGTATTTT
many TRBJ2-1 17 NA TRBV5-8 CASSLGVTGRYYNEQFF TGTGCCAGCAGCTTGGGCGTTACTGGACGCTACTACAATGAGCAGTTCTTC
many TRBJ2-5 15 NA TRBV4-1 CASSQDPVGQETQYF TGCGCCAGCAGCCAAGACCCAGTGGGGCAAGAGACCCAGTACTTC
few TRBJ1-5 14 TRBD1 TRBV7-2 CGSSSTGGLQPQHF TGTGGCAGCAGCTCAACAGGGGGCCTCCAGCCCCAGCATTTT
many TRBJ2-5 13 NA TRBV20-1 CSARDRVQETQYF TGCAGTGCTAGAGACAGGGTTCAAGAGACCCAGTACTTC
many TRBJ2-7 13 TRBD1 TRBV6-1 CASSTGTGFEQYF TGTGCCAGCAGTACCGGGACAGGTTTCGAGCAGTACTTC
many TRBJ2-3 19 NA TRBV7-8 CASSLFVLAGGKGTDTQYF TGTGCCAGCAGCTTGTTTGTCCTAGCCGGAGGGAAAGGCACAGATACGCAGTATTTT
few TRBJ2-4 17 TRBD2 TRBV5-8 CASSWKSGRYGKNIQYF TGTGCCAGCAGCTGGAAAAGCGGGAGGTATGGCAAAAACATTCAGTACTTC
many TRBJ2-1 15 NA TRBV20-1 CSARDDLEPYNEQFF TGCAGTGCTAGAGATGATCTAGAGCCCTACAATGAGCAGTTCTTC
NA TRBJ1-5 14 NA TRBV5-5 CASSLGTGRQPQHF TGTGCCAGCAGCTTGGGCACAGGGCGACAGCCCCAGCATTTT
few TRBJ2-1 15 TRBD2 TRBV7-2 CASSGLASSYNEQFF TGTGCCAGCAGCGGACTAGCGAGCTCCTACAATGAGCAGTTCTTC
many TRBJ2-5 11 NA TRBV2 CASRREETQYF TGTGCCAGCAGGAGGGAAGAGACCCAGTACTTC
many TRBJ2-5 11 NA TRBV20-1 CSASLRETQYF TGCAGTGCTAGTTTAAGGGAGACCCAGTACTTC
many TRBJ1-6 14 NA TRBV10-3 CAISGGTVNSPLHF TGTGCCATCAGTGGGGGGACGGTTAATTCACCCCTCCACTTT
NA TRBJ2-7 14 NA TRBV5-1 CASSLAAVSYEQYF TGCGCCAGCAGCTTGGCCGCAGTCTCCTACGAGCAGTACTTC
many TRBJ2-7 15 NA TRBV6-1 CASSDPRAPSYEQYF TGTGCCAGCAGTGACCCCCGGGCTCCGAGCTACGAGCAGTACTTC